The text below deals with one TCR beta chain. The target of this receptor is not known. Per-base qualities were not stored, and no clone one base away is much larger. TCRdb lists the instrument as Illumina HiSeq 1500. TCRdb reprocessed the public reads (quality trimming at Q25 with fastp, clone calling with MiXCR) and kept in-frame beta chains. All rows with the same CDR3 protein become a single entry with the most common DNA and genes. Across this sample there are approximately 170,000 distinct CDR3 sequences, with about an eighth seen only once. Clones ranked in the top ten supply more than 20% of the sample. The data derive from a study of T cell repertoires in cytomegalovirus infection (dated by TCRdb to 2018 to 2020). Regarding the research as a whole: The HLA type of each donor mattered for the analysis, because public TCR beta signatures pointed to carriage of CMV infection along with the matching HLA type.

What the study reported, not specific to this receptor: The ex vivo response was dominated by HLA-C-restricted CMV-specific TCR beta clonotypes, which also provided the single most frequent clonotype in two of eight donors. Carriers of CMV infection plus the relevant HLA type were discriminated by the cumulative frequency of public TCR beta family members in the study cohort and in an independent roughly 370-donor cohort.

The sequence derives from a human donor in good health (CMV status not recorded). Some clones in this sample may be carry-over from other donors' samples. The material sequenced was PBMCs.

The CDR3 has the sequence CASSFGGIDEQYF. The nucleotide sequence reads as follows: TGTGCCAGCAGTTTTGGGGGAATCGACGAGCAGTACTTC. Rearrangement joined TRBV28 to TRBJ2-7; the D region may be TRBD1 or TRBD2, each matching 5 bases equally. Inclusive of the bounding cysteine and phenylalanine, the CDR3 is 13 residues long. The only DNA kept is the CDR3, 39 bases in frame from the first base. Per the germline V gene, MDHEN is the CDR1 and SYDVKM is the CDR2. V is shortened by 3 bases, J by 5 bases, and the region joining them spans 11 bases.